This T cell receptor beta chain is drawn from a study of T cells in Graves' hyperthyroidism and ophthalmopathy. V dropped 0 bases and J dropped 0; count of bases not matched to a gene: 5. The CDR3 runs to 16 residues. Germline CDR1 and CDR2: MNHNS and SASEGT. The study based diagnoses on clinical symptoms, serum thyroxine and TRAb, thyroid ultrasound and orbital computed tomography. This clonotype was counted only a few times. Amplification of TCR beta CDR3 regions used RNA as the template. The primer set for the first-round RT-PCR of the TCR CDR3 was HTBI. MiXCR, applied by TCRdb to the multiplex PCR reads, yields one record per CDR3 protein. The sample consists of 550,000 to 700,000 distinct CDR3 sequences, around 46% of them appearing once.

This sequence joins TRBV6-1 and TRBJ2-7, with 7 bases lining up with TRBD2. This TCR was sampled from an adult woman with Graves' disease, either hyperthyroidism or ophthalmopathy (not recorded which). The sequenced sample was peripheral blood or thyroid tissue (not recorded which). The CDR3 DNA is TGTGCCAGCAGTGAAGCGCAGGGAGGGAGCTCCTACGAGCAGTACTTC. Translation gives CASSEAQGGSSYEQYF.